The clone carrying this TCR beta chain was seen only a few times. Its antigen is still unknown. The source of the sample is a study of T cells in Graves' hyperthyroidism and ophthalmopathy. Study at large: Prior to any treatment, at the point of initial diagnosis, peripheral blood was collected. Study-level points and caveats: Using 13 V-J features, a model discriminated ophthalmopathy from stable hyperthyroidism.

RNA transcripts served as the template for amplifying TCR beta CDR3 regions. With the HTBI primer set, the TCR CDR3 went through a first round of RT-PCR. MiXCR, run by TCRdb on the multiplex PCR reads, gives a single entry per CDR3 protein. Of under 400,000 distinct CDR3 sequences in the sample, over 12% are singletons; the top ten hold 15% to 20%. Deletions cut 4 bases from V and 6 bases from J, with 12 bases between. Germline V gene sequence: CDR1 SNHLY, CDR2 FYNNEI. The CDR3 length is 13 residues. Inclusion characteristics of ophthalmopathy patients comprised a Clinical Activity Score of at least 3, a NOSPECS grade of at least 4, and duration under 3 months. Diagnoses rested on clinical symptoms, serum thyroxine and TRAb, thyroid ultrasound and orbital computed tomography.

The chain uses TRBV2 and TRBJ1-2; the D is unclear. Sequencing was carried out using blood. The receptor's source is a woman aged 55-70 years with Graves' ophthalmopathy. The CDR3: CASSATRFDGYTF. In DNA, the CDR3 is TGTGCCAGCAGTGCTACCAGGTTCGATGGCTACACCTTC. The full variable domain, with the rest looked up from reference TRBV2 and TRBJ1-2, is EPEVTQTPSHQVTQMGQEVILRCVPISNHLYFYWYRQILGQKVEFLVSFYNNEISEKSEIFDDQFSVERPDGSNFTLKIRSTKLEDSAMYFCASSATRFDGYTFGSGTRLTVV.